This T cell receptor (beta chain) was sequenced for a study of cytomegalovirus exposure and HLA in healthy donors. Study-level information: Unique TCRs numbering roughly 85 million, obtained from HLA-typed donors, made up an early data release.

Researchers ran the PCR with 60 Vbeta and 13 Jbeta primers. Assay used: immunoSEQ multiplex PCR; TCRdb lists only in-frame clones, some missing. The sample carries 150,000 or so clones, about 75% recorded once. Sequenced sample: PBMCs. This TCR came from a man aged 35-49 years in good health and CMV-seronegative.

The CDR3 is CASNPGRGDLGDTF. The DNA for the CDR3 is TGCGCCAGCAACCCCGGCCGCGGGGACTTGGGGGACACCTTC. J is TRBJ1-2 and V is TRBV5-1, with D possibly TRBD1 on 5 matching bases. This CDR3 contains 14 residues. Germline V gene data show CDR1 as SGHRS and CDR2 as YFSETQ. V was shortened by 6 bases and J by 12 bases, with 24 bases between the two germline ends.